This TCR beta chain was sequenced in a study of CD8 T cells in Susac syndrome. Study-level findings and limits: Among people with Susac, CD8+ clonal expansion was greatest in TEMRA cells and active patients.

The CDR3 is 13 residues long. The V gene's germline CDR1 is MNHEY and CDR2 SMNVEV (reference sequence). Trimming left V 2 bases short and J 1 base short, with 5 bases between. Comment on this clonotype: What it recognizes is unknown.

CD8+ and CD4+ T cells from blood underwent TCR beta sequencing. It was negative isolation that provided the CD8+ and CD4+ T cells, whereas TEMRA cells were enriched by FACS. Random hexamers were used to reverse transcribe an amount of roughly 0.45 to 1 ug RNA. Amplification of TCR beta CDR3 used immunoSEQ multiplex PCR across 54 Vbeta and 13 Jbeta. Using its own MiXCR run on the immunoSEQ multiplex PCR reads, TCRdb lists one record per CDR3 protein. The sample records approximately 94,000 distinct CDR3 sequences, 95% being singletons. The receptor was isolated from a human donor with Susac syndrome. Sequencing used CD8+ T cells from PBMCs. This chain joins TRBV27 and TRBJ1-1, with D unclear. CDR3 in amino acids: CASSLQANTEAFF. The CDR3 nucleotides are TGTGCCAGCAGTTTACAGGCGAACACTGAAGCTTTCTTT.